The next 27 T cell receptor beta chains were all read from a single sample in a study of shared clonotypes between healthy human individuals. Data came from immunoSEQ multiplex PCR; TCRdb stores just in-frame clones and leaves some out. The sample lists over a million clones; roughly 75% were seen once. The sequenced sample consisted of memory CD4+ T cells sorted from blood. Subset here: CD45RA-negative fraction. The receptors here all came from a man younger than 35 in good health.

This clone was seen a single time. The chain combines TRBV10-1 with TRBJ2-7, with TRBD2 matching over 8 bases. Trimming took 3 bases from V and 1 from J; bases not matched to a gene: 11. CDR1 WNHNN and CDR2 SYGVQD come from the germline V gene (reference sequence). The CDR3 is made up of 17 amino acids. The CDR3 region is CASSDVPGLGPSYEQYF. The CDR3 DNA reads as TGCGCCAGCAGTGATGTCCCGGGACTAGGTCCGTCCTACGAGCAGTACTTC.

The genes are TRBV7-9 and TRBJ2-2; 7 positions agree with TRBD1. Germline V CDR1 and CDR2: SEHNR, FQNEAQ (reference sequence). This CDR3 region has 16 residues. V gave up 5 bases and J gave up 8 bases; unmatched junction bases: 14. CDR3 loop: CASSLRRQGGIGELFF. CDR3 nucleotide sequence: TGTGCCAGCAGCCTACGAAGACAGGGTGGTATTGGGGAGCTGTTTTTT.

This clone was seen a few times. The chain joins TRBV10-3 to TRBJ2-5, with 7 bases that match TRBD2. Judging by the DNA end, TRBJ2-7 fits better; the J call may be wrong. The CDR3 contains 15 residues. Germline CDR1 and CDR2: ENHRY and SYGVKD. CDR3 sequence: CAISLGAGSSYEQYF. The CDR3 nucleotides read TGTGCCATCTCCTTGGGAGCGGGGAGCTCCTACGAGCAGTACTTC.

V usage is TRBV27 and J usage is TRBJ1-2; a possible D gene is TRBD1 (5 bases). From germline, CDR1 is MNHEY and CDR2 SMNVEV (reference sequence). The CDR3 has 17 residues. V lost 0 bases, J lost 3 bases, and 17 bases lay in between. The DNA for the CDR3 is TGTGCCAGCAGTTTATCGGGGAACAGGCCTCAGGACTATGGCTACACCTTC. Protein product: CASSLSGNRPQDYGYTF.

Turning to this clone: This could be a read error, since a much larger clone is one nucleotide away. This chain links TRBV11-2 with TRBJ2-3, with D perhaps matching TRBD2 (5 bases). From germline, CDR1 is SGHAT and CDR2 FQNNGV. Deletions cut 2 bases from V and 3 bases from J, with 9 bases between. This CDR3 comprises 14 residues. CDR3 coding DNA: TGTGCCAGCAGCTTATCCCGGGGTACAGATACGCAGTATTTT. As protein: CASSLSRGTDTQYF.

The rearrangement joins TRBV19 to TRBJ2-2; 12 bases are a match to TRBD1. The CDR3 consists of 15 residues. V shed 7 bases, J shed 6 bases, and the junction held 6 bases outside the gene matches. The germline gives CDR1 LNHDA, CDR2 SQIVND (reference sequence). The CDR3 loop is CASTPGQGAPGELFF. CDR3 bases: TGTGCCAGTACCCCGGGACAGGGGGCCCCCGGGGAGCTGTTTTTT.

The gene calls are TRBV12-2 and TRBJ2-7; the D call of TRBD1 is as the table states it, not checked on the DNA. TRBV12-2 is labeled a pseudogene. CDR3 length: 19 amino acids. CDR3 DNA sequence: TGTGCAAGTCGCCCCCGGCCCGCAGGGTGGAACGGCCTTTTTCGGGAGCAGTACTTC. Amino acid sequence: CASRPRPAGWNGLFREQYF.

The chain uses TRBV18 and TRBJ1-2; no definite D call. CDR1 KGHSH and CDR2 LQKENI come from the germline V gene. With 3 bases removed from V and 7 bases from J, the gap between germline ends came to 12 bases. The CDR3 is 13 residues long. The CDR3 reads CASSPGGTVGYTF. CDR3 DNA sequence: TGTGCCAGCTCACCCGGTGGAACAGTTGGCTACACCTTC.

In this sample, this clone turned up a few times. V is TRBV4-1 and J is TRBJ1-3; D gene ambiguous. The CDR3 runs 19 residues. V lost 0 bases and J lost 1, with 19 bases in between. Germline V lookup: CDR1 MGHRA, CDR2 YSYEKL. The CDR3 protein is CASSQDPGSRRESGNTIYF. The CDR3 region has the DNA TGCGCCAGCAGCCAAGATCCCGGCTCCCGGAGGGAGTCTGGAAACACCATATATTTT.

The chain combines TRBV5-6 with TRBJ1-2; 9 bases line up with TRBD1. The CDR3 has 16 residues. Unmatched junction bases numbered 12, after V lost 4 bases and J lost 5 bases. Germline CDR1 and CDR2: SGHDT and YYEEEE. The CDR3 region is CASSKTQGAPFYGYTF. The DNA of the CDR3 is TGTGCCAGCAGCAAAACACAGGGGGCGCCATTTTATGGCTACACCTTC. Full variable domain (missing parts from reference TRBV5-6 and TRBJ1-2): DAGVTQSPTHLIKTRGQQVTLRCSPKSGHDTVSWYQQALGQGPQFIFQYYEEEERQRGNFPDRFSGHQFPNYSSELNVNALLLGDSALYLCASSKTQGAPFYGYTFGSGTRLTVV.

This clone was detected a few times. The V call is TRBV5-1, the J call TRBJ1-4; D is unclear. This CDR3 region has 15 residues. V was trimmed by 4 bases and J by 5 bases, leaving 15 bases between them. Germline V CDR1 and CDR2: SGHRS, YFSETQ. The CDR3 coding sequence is TGCGCCAGCAGCAACCCCCGGGAGAAGAATGAAAAACTGTTTTTT. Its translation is CASSNPREKNEKLFF.

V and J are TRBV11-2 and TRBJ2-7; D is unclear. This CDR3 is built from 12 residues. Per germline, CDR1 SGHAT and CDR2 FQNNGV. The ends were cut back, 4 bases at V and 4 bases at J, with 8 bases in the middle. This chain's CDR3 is CASSSHIYEQYF. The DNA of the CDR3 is TGTGCCAGCAGCTCTCATATTTACGAGCAGTACTTC.

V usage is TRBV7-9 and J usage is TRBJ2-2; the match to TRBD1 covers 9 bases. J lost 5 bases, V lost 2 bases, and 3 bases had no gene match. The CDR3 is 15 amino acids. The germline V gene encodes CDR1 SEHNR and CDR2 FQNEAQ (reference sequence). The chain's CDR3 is CASSLLQGATGELFF. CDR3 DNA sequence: TGTGCCAGCAGCTTATTACAGGGGGCGACCGGGGAGCTGTTTTTT. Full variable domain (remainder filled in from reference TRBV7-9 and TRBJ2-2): DTGVSQNPRHKITKRGQNVTFRCDPISEHNRLYWYRQTLGQGPEFLTYFQNEAQLEKSRLLSDRFSAERPKGSFSTLEIQRTEQGDSAMYLCASSLLQGATGELFFGEGSRLTVL.

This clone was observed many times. The CDR3 spells CASSQPNSGANVLTF. The DNA for the CDR3 is TGCGCCAGCAGCCAGCCAAACTCTGGGGCCAACGTCCTGACTTTC. The V and J genes are TRBV4-1 and TRBJ2-6; D gene unclear. Germline-derived CDR1 and CDR2 are MGHRA and YSYEKL. The CDR3 runs to 15 residues. V was cut by 3 bases and J by 0 bases, with 6 bases left in between.

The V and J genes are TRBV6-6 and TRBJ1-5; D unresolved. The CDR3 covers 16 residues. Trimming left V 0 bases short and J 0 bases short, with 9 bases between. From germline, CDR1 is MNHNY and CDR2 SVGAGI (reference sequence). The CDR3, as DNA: TGTGCCAGCAGTTACTCCCCCGGGAATAGCAATCAGCCCCAGCATTTT. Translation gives CASSYSPGNSNQPQHF.

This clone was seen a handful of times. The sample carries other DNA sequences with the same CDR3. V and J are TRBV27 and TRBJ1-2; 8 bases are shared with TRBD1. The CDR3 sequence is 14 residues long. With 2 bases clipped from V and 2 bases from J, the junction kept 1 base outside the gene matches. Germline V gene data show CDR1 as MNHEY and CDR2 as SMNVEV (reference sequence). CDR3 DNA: TGTGCCAGCAGTTTAGGACAGGGCAACTATGGCTACACCTTC. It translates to CASSLGQGNYGYTF.

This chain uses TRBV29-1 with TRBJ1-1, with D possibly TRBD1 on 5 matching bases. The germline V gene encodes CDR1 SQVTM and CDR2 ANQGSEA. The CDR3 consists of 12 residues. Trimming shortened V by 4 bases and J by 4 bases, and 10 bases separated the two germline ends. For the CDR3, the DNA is TGCAGCGTTGTGGGGGGATTCACTGAAGCTTTCTTT. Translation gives CSVVGGFTEAFF.

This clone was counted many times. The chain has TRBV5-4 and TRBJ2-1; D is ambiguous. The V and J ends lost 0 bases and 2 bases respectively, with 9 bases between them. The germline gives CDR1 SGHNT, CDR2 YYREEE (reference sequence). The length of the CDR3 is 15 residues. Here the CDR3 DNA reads TGTGCCAGCAGCTTGGATCCAGGAACCTACAATGAGCAGTTCTTC. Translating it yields CASSLDPGTYNEQFF.

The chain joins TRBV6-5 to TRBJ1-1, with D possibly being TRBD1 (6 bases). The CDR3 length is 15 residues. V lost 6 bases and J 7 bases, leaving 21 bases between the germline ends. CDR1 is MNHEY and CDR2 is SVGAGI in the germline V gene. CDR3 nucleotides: TGTGCCAGCAGACAAGAGTGGACAGTCAGCGATGAAGCTTTCTTT. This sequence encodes CASRQEWTVSDEAFF.

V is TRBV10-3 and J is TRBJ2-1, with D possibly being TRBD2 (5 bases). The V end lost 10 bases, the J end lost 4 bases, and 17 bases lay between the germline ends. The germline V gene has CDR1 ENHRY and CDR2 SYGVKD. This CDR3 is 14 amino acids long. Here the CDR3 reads CATCVGETYNEQFF. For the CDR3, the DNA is TGTGCCACCTGTGTCGGGGAAACTTACAATGAGCAGTTCTTC.

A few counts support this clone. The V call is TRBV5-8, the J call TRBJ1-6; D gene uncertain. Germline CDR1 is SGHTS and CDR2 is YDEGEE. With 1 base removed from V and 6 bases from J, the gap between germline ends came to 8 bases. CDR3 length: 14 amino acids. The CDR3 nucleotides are TGTGCCAGCAGCTTGTTAGGGATTAATTCACCCCTCCACTTT. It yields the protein CASSLLGINSPLHF.

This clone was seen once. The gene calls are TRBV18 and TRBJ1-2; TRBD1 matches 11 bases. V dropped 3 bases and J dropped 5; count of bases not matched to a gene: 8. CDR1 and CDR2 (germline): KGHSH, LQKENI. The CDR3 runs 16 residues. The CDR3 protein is CASSPTGQGARYGYTF. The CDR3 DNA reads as TGTGCCAGCTCACCGACCGGACAGGGGGCGCGGTATGGCTACACCTTC.

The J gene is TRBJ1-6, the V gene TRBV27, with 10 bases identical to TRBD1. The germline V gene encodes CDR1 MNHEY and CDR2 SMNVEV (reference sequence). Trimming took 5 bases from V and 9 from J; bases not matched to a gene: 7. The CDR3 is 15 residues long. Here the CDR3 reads CASSLSGQGPSPLHF. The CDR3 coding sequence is TGTGCCAGCAGTCTCTCGGGACAGGGGCCTTCACCCCTCCACTTT.

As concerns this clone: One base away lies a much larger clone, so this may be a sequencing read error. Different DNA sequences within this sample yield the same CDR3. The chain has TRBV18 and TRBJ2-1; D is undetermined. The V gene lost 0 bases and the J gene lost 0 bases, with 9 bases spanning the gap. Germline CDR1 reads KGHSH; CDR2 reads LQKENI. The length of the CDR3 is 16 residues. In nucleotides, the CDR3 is TGTGCCAGCTCACCACCTTCAGCCAGCTCCTACAATGAGCAGTTCTTC. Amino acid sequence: CASSPPSASSYNEQFF.

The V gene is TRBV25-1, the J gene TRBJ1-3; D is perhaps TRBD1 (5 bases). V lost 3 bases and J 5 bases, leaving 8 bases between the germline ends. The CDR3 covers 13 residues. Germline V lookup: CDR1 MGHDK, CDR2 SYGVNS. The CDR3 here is CASSDRVRNTIYF. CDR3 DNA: TGTGCCAGCAGTGACAGGGTGAGAAACACCATATATTTT.

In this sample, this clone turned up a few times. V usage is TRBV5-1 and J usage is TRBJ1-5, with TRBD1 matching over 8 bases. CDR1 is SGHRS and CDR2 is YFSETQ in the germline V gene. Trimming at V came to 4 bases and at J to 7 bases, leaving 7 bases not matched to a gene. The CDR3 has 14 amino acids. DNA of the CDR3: TGCGCCAGCAGCGAGGGACAGGTGGGACAGCCCCAGCATTTT. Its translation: CASSEGQVGQPQHF.

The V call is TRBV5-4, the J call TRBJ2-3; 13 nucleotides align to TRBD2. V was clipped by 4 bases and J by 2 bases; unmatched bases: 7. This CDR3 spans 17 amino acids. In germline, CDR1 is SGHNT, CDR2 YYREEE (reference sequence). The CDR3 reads CASSKGTSGKNTDTQYF. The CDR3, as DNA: TGTGCCAGCAGCAAGGGGACTAGCGGGAAAAACACAGATACGCAGTATTTT.